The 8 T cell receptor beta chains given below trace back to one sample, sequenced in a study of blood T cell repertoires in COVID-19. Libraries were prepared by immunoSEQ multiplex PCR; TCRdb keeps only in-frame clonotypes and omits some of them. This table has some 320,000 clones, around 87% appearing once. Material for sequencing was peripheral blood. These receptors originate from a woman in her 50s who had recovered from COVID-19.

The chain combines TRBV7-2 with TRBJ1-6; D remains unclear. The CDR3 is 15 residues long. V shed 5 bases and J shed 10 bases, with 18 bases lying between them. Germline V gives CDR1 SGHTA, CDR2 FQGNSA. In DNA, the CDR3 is TGTGCCAGCAGCCTAGAAGGTTACAGCGGGTCACCCCTCCACTTT. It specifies CASSLEGYSGSPLHF.

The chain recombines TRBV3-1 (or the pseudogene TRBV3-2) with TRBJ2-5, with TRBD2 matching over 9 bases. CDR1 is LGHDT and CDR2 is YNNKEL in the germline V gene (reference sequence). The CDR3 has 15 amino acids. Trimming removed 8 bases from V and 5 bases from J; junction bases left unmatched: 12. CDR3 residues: CASAVAGAPGETQYF. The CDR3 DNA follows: TGTGCCAGCGCCGTAGCGGGAGCCCCCGGGGAGACCCAGTACTTC.

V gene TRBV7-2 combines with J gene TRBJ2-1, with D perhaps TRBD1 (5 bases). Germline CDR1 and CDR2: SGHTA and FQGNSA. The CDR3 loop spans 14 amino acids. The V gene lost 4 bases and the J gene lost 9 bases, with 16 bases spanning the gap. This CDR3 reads CASSSGHGSIEQFF. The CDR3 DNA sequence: TGTGCCAGCAGCTCCGGACACGGAAGTATTGAGCAGTTCTTC.

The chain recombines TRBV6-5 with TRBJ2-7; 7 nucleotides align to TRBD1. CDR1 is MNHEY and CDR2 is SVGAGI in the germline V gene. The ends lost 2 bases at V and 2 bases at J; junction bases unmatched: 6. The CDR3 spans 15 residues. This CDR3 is CASSYKQGLTYEQYF. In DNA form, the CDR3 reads TGTGCCAGCAGTTACAAACAGGGGTTGACCTACGAGCAGTACTTC.

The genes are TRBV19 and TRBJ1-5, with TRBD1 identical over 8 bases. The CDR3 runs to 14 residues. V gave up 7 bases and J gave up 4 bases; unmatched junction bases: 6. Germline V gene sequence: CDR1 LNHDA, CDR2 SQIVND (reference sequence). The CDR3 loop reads CASNWQGANQPQHF. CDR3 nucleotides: TGTGCCAGTAACTGGCAGGGGGCGAATCAGCCCCAGCATTTT.

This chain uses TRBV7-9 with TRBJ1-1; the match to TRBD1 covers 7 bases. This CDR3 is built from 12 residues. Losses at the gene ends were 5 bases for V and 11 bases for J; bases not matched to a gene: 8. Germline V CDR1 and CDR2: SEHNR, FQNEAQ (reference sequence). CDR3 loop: CASSPNDRAAFF. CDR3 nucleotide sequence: TGTGCCAGCAGCCCCAATGACAGGGCCGCTTTCTTT.

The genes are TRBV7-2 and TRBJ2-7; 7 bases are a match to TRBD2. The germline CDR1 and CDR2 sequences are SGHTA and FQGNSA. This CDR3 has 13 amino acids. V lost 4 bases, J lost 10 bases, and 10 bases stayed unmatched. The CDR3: CASSYDRRGLQYF. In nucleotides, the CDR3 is TGTGCCAGCAGCTACGATAGACGGGGACTACAGTACTTC.

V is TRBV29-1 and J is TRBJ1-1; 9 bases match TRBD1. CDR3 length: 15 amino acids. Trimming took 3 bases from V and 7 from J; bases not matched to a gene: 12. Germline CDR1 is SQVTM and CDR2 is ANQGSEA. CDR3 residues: CSVEETGGYRIEAFF. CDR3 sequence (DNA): TGCAGCGTTGAGGAAACAGGGGGCTATAGGATTGAAGCTTTCTTT.